The 21 T cell receptor beta chains given below trace back to one sample, sequenced in a study of Ad26.COV2.S vaccination and SARS-CoV-2 variants. This table comes from immunoSEQ multiplex PCR, and its TCRdb copy is limited to in-frame clones, with some not included. The top ten clones hold 9.5% to 15% of a sample with around 450,000 clones, over 75% of them seen once. Treatment specified: 19 received Ad26.COV2.S at low or high dose, single or two shots; roughly five received placebo; per-sample allocation not given. It was on day 63 after the first vaccine or placebo injection that samples were taken. Sequencing was performed on peripheral blood, taken in a trial of Ad26.COV2.S vaccine versus placebo. These TCRs come from a person aged 18-60 years who received the Ad26.COV2.S COVID-19 vaccine or a placebo.

This clone appeared a single time. J is TRBJ1-1 and V is TRBV24-1; D ambiguous. The CDR3 covers 12 residues. Germline V CDR1 and CDR2: KGHDR, SFDVKD. Trimming pared 0 bases from V and 11 bases from J, leaving 9 bases between. This chain's CDR3 is CATSDLWGKAFF. CDR3 bases: TGTGCCACCAGTGATTTGTGGGGAAAGGCTTTCTTT.

The rearrangement uses TRBV19 and TRBJ1-2; unclear D gene. Germline V CDR1 and CDR2: LNHDA, SQIVND (reference sequence). CDR3 length equals 13 residues. V lost 5 bases and J lost 4, with 11 bases in between. CDR3 nucleotide sequence: TGTGCCAGTAGTCCGGCCACCTCCTATGGCTACACCTTC. Translated, it gives CASSPATSYGYTF.

This clone was observed once. The chain recombines TRBV19 with TRBJ2-1, with a possible D match to TRBD2 (5 bases). The CDR3 length is 13 residues. The germline gives CDR1 LNHDA, CDR2 SQIVND (reference sequence). Between the trimmed V and J ends, which lost 4 bases and 7 bases, there was a span of 11 bases. The CDR3 loop reads CASSTRPGNEQFF. CDR3 DNA: TGTGCCAGTAGTACCCGCCCGGGGAATGAGCAGTTCTTC.

The chain uses TRBV29-1 and TRBJ1-1, with D uncertain. CDR1 and CDR2 (germline): SQVTM, ANQGSEA. With 3 bases removed from V and 5 bases from J, the gap between germline ends came to 10 bases. The CDR3 has 12 residues. The CDR3 DNA follows: TGCAGCGTTGACCCATCTTTGACTGAAGCTTTCTTT. Residues: CSVDPSLTEAFF. Using reference TRBV29-1 and TRBJ1-1 for the parts outside the CDR3, the full variable domain is SAVISQKPSRDICQRGTSLTIQCQVDSQVTMMFWYRQQPGQSLTLIATANQGSEATYESGFVIDKFPISRPNLTFSTLTVSNMSPEDSSIYLCSVDPSLTEAFFGQGTRLTVV.

V gene TRBV10-3 combines with J gene TRBJ2-7; 7 bases agree with TRBD1. V dropped 6 bases and J dropped 6; count of bases not matched to a gene: 8. The CDR3 sequence is 13 residues long. Germline V lookup: CDR1 ENHRY, CDR2 SYGVKD. The CDR3 spells CAISPFTGVEQYF. The CDR3 coding sequence is TGTGCCATCAGCCCTTTTACAGGGGTCGAGCAGTACTTC.

This clone was seen once. CDR3 protein: CASRTQDSGANVLTF. The DNA for the CDR3 is TGTGCCAGTAGAACACAGGACTCTGGGGCCAACGTCCTGACTTTC. The J gene is TRBJ2-6, the V gene TRBV19; D is perhaps TRBD1 (5 bases). This CDR3 region has 15 residues. CDR1 LNHDA and CDR2 SQIVND come from the germline V gene (reference sequence). V shed 6 bases and J shed 0 bases, with 9 bases lying between them.

The V gene is TRBV5-1, the J gene TRBJ2-7; D unresolved. The V gene's germline CDR1 is SGHRS and CDR2 YFSETQ. With 1 base removed from V and 0 bases from J, the gap between germline ends came to 8 bases. The CDR3 is made up of 14 amino acids. CDR3 in DNA: TGCGCCAGCAGCTTGACAGCAAACTCCTACGAGCAGTACTTC. It encodes CASSLTANSYEQYF.

V gene TRBV7-2 combines with J gene TRBJ2-7, with 7 bases matching TRBD1. From germline, CDR1 is SGHTA and CDR2 FQGNSA. This CDR3 region has 15 residues. Unmatched junction bases numbered 9, after V lost 1 base and J lost 6 bases. The CDR3 DNA follows: TGTGCCAGCAGCTTAGAGAGAGGGGGCTGGGCCGAGCAGTACTTC. It is translated as CASSLERGGWAEQYF. The whole variable domain, filled in from reference TRBV7-2 and TRBJ2-7, reads GAGVSQSPSNKVTEKGKDVELRCDPISGHTALYWYRQSLGQGLEFLIYFQGNSAPDKSGLPSDRFSAERTGGSVSTLTIQRTQQEDSAVYLCASSLERGGWAEQYFGPGTRLTVT.

The chain carries TRBV18 and TRBJ1-1; D call uncertain. The germline CDR1 and CDR2 sequences are KGHSH and LQKENI. The CDR3 length is 15 residues. V lost 3 bases and J 5 bases, leaving 16 bases between the germline ends. The CDR3 loop is CASSPIVVGDTEAFF. As DNA, the CDR3 is TGTGCCAGCTCACCGATCGTGGTTGGAGATACTGAAGCTTTCTTT.

This sequence joins TRBV15 and TRBJ2-7; perhaps D is TRBD1 or TRBD2 (5 bases each). Between the trimmed V and J ends, which lost 4 bases and 3 bases, there was a span of 16 bases. Germline CDR1 LNHNV, CDR2 YYDKDF (reference sequence). This CDR3 has 15 amino acids. CDR3 sequence reads: CATSTNSGRSYEQYF. In DNA form, the CDR3 reads TGTGCCACCAGCACCAACTCGGGACGCAGCTACGAGCAGTACTTC.

The chain joins TRBV6-4 to TRBJ2-5; no firm D call. This CDR3 is built from 12 residues. Germline V gene lookup returns CDR1 MRHNA and CDR2 SNTAGT. Trimming took off 3 bases at V and 5 bases at J, with 7 bases between the two ends. The CDR3 DNA sequence: TGTGCCAGCAGTGAAATCGGGGAGACCCAGTACTTC. Protein product: CASSEIGETQYF.

The chain combines TRBV27 with TRBJ1-2; TRBD1 aligns across 7 bases. Looked up from germline, CDR1 is MNHEY and CDR2 is SMNVEV (reference sequence). CDR3 length: 14 residues. Unmatched junction bases numbered 7, after V lost 3 bases and J lost 6 bases. The CDR3 DNA sequence: TGTGCCAGCAGTTTCGTCGGGACAGAGAATGGCTACACCTTC. Translating it yields CASSFVGTENGYTF.

With respect to this clone: The same CDR3 also results from other DNA sequences found in this sample. The chain uses TRBV12-3 or TRBV12-4 and TRBJ1-6; no definite D call. The CDR3 covers 13 residues. Trimming shortened V by 3 bases and J by 7 bases, and 7 bases separated the two germline ends. CDR3 sequence: CASSLGGNSPLHF. DNA for the CDR3: TGTGCCAGCAGTTTGGGCGGAAATTCACCCCTCCACTTT.

The chain employs TRBV6-2 or TRBV6-3 and TRBJ1-2; TRBD1 might be the D (6 bases). Germline assignment: CDR1 MNHEY and CDR2 SVGEGT. The CDR3 sequence is 14 residues long. V was pared by 0 bases and J by 8 bases, with 13 bases between. CDR3 DNA: TGTGCCAGCAGTTACTCGATCCAGGGGACCGGCTACACCTTC. This translates into CASSYSIQGTGYTF.

This chain connects TRBV30 to TRBJ2-7, with 7 bases that match TRBD2. Trimming removed 5 bases from V and 4 bases from J; junction bases left unmatched: 11. Germline CDR1 GTSNPN, CDR2 SVGIG (reference sequence). This CDR3 has 14 residues. In DNA form, the CDR3 reads TGTGCCTGGGACCTCGGGACTACCCCTTACGAGCAGTACTTC. Translating it yields CAWDLGTTPYEQYF.

This clone was detected once. This chain joins TRBV7-2 and TRBJ2-5; D remains ambiguous. Trimming pared 0 bases from V and 6 bases from J, leaving 8 bases between. From germline, CDR1 is SGHTA and CDR2 FQGNSA. The CDR3 is 13 amino acids. CDR3 nucleotide sequence: TGTGCCAGCAGCTTAGCGATGGAGCAGACCCAGTACTTC. Its translation: CASSLAMEQTQYF.

This clone was observed a handful of times. The V gene is TRBV11-2, the J gene TRBJ1-5; 7 bases align to TRBD1. In germline, CDR1 is SGHAT, CDR2 FQNNGV. This CDR3 comprises 15 residues. The J segment lost 1 base and the V segment lost 5 bases, leaving 5 bases of the junction unmatched. The CDR3 DNA sequence: TGTGCCAGCAGCACCGGGACAGTAAGCAATCAGCCCCAGCATTTT. The encoded protein is CASSTGTVSNQPQHF. Full variable domain (remainder filled in from reference TRBV11-2 and TRBJ1-5): EAGVAQSPRYKIIEKRQSVAFWCNPISGHATLYWYQQILGQGPKLLIQFQNNGVVDDSQLPKDRFSAERLKGVDSTLKIQPAKLEDSAVYLCASSTGTVSNQPQHFGDGTRLSIL.

This clone was counted once. This chain joins TRBV7-6 and TRBJ2-7; 9 nucleotides agree with TRBD1. J gave up 3 bases and V 4 bases, and 4 bases lay outside the gene matches. The CDR3 has 14 amino acids. The V gene's germline CDR1 is SGHVS and CDR2 FNYEAQ. The CDR3 DNA reads as TGTGCCAGCAGCTCAGGGACAGGGAACTACGAGCAGTACTTC. Protein sequence: CASSSGTGNYEQYF. The complete variable domain, with remaining parts taken from reference TRBV7-6 and TRBJ2-7, reads GAGVSQSPRYKVTKRGQDVALRCDPISGHVSLYWYRQALGQGPEFLTYFNYEAQQDKSGLPNDRFSAERPEGSISTLTIQRTEQRDSAMYRCASSSGTGNYEQYFGPGTRLTVT.

The chain employs TRBV9 and TRBJ1-2, with D unclear. Trimming took 0 bases from V and 8 from J, leaving 17 bases between them. The V gene's germline CDR1 is SGDLS and CDR2 YYNGEE. The CDR3 is 15 residues long. As DNA, the CDR3 is TGTGCCAGCAGCGTAGAGGTTCGGGGAAGCGGCGGCTACACCTTC. It yields the protein CASSVEVRGSGGYTF.

This sequence joins TRBV7-9 and TRBJ1-1, with D hard to call. The CDR3 sequence is 12 residues long. Germline CDR1 and CDR2: SEHNR and FQNEAQ (reference sequence). Trimming took 5 bases from V and 5 from J, leaving 9 bases between them. The CDR3 sequence is CASSLLPTEAFF. In DNA form, the CDR3 reads TGTGCCAGCAGCCTACTACCAACTGAAGCTTTCTTT.

The rearrangement joins TRBV24-1 to TRBJ2-3; D is perhaps TRBD2 (5 bases). The CDR3 spans 17 residues. Trimming stripped 4 bases from V and 2 bases from J, with 18 bases between. The germline V gene has CDR1 KGHDR and CDR2 SFDVKD. DNA of the CDR3: TGTGCCACCAGTGACCGCCGGGGAAGCGCGCTCACAGATACGCAGTATTTT. It encodes CATSDRRGSALTDTQYF.